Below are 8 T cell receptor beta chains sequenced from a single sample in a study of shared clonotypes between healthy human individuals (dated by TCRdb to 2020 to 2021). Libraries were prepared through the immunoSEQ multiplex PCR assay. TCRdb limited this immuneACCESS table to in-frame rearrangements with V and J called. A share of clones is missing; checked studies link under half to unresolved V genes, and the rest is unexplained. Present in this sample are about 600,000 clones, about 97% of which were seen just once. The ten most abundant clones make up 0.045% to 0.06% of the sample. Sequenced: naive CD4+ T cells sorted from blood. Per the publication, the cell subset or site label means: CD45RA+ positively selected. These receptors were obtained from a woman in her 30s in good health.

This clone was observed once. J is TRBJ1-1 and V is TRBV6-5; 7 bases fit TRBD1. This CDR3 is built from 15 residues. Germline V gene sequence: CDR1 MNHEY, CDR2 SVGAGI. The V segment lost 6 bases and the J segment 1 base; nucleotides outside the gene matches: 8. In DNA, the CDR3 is TGTGCCAGCAGGTCGTCGGACAGGTGGAACACTGAAGCTTTCTTT. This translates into CASRSSDRWNTEAFF.

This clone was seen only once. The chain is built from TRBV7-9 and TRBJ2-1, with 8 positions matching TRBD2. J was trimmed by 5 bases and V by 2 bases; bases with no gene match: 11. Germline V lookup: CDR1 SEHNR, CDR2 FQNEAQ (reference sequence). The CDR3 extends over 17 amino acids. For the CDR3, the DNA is TGTGCCAGCAGCTTACCAAGCTCACTAGCGGCAAACAATGAGCAGTTCTTC. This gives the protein CASSLPSSLAANNEQFF.

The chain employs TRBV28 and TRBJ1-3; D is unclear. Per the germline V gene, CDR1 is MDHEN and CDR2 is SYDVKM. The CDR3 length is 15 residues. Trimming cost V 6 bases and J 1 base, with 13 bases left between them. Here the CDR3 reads CASRPGLLSGNTIYF. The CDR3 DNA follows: TGTGCCAGCAGACCTGGACTTCTTTCTGGAAACACCATATATTTT.

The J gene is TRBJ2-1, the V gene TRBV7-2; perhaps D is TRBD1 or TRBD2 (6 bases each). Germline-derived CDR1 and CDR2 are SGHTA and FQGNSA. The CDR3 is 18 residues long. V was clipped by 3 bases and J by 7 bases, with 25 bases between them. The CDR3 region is CASSFLSSWGQGRNEQFF. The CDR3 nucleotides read TGTGCCAGCAGCTTCCTTAGTAGTTGGGGCCAGGGGAGGAATGAGCAGTTCTTC.

CDR3 amino acids: CASSRTGWDGYTF. Here the CDR3 DNA reads TGTGCCAGCAGTAGGACAGGGTGGGATGGCTACACCTTC. The chain has TRBV6-4 and TRBJ1-2; 8 positions match TRBD1. Trimming took 5 bases from V and 6 from J; bases not matched to a gene: 5. Per the germline V gene, CDR1 is MRHNA and CDR2 is SNTAGT. The CDR3 is made up of 13 amino acids.

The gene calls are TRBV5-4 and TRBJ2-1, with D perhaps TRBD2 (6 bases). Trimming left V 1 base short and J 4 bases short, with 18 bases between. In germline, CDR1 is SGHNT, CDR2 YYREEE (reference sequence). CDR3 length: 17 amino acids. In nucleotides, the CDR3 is TGTGCCAGCAGCTTGTATGCTCAAGCGGGCGGGTACAATGAGCAGTTCTTC. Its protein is CASSLYAQAGGYNEQFF.

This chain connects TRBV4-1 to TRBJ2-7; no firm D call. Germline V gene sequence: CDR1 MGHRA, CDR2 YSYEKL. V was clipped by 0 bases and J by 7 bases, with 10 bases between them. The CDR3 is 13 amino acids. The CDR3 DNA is TGCGCCAGCAGCCAAGAACAATCCCGGGAGCAGTACTTC. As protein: CASSQEQSREQYF.

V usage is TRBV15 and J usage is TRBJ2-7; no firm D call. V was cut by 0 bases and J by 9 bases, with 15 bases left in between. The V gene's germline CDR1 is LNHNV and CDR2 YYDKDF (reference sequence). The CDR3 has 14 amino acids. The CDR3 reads CATSRDGVAYRQYF. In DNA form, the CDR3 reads TGTGCCACCAGCAGAGATGGAGTCGCCTACCGGCAGTACTTC.